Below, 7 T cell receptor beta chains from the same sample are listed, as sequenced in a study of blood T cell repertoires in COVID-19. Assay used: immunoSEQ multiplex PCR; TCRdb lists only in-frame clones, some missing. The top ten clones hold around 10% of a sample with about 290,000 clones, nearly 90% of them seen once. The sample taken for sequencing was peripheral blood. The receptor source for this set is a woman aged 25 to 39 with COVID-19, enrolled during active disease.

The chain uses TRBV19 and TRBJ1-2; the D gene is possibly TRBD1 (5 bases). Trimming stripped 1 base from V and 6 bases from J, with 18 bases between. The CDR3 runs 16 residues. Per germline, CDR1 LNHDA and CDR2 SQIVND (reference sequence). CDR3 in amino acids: CASSIGGTLRSHGYTF. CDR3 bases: TGTGCCAGTAGTATAGGCGGGACGCTGCGGAGTCATGGCTACACCTTC.

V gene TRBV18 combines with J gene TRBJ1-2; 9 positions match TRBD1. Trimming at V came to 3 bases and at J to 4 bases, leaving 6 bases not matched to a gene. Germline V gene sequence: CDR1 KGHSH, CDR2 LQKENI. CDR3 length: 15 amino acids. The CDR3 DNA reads TGTGCCAGCTCACCGGGGACAGGGAGAATCTATGGCTACACCTTC. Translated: CASSPGTGRIYGYTF.

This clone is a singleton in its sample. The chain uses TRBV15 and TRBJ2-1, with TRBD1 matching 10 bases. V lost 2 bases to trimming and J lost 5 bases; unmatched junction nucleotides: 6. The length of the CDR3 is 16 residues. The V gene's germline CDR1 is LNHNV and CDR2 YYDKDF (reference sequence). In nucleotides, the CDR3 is TGTGCCACCAGCAGATCCTCGGGGACAGGGGACAATGAGCAGTTCTTC. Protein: CATSRSSGTGDNEQFF.

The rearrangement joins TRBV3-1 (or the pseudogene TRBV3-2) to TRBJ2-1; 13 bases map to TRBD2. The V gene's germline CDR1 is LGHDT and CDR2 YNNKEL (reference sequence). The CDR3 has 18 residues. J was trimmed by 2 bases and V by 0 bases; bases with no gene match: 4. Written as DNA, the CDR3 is TGTGCCAGCAGCCAAGAAACTAGCGGGGGGGCAACCTACAATGAGCAGTTCTTC. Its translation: CASSQETSGGATYNEQFF.

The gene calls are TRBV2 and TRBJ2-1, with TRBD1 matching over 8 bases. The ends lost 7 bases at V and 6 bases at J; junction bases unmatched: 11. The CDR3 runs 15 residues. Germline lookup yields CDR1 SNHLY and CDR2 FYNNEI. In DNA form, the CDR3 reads TGTGCCAGCATGAGCCAGGGGGCCCGAGCCAATGAGCAGTTCTTC. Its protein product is CASMSQGARANEQFF.

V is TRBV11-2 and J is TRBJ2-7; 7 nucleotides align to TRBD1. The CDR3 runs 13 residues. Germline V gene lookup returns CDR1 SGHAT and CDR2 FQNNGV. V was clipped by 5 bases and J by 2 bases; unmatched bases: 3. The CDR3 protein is CASSRQGTYEQYF. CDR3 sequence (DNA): TGTGCCAGCAGCCGACAGGGCACCTACGAGCAGTACTTC.

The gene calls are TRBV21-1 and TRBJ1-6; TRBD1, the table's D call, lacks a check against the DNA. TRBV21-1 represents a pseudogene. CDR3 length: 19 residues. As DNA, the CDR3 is TGTGCCAGCAGCCGACCCTCTGAAAAAACGGGACAGAGTAATTCACCCCTCCACTTT. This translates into CASSRPSEKTGQSNSPLHF.